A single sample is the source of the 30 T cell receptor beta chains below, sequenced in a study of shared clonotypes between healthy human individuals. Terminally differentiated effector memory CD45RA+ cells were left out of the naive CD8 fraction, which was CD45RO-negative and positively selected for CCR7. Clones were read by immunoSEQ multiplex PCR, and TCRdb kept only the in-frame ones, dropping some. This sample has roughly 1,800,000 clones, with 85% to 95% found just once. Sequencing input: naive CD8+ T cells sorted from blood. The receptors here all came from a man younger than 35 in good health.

CDR3 nucleotide sequence: TGCGCCAGCGGACTAGCGGGAGTGGATGAGCAGTTCTTC. It codes for CASGLAGVDEQFF. The chain links TRBV10-1 to TRBJ2-1, with 13 bases fitting TRBD2. Germline trimming cut 8 bases from V and 8 bases from J; bases unmatched to any gene: 3. Germline V gives CDR1 WNHNN, CDR2 SYGVQD (reference sequence). The CDR3 has 13 amino acids.

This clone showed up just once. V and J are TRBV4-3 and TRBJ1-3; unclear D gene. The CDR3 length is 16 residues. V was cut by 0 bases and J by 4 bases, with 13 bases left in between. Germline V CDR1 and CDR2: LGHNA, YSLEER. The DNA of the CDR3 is TGCGCCAGCAGCCAAGATCACGGTCCGGGAGGAAACACCATATATTTT. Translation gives CASSQDHGPGGNTIYF.

CDR3 amino acids: CASSSGAGLAGSHEQYF. DNA for the CDR3: TGTGCCAGCAGCTCCGGTGCTGGACTAGCGGGATCCCACGAGCAGTACTTC. The gene calls are TRBV7-9 and TRBJ2-7; TRBD2 agrees at 12 bases. V shed 4 bases, J shed 5 bases, and the junction held 12 bases outside the gene matches. CDR1 is SEHNR and CDR2 is FQNEAQ in the germline V gene (reference sequence). The CDR3 is 17 residues long.

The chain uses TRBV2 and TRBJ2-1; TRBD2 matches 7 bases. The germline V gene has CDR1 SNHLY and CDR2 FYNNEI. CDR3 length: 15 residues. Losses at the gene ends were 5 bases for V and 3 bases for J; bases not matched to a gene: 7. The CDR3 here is CASSSTSPHYNEQFF. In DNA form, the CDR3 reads TGTGCCAGCAGTTCGACTAGCCCCCACTACAATGAGCAGTTCTTC.

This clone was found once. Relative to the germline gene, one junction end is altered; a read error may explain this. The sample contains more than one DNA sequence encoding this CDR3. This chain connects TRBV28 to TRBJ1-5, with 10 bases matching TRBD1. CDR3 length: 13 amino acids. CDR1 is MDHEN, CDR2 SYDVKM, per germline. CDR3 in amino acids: CASRTGGNQPQHF. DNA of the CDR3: TGTGCCAGCAGGACAGGGGGCAACCAGCCCCAGCATTTT.

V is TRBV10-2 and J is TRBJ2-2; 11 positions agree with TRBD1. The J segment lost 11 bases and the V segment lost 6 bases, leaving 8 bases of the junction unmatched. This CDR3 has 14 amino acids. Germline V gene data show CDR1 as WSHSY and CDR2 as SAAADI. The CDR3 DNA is TGCGCCAGCAGCTCGGGACAGGGGGGCGTCGAGCTGTTTTTT. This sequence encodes CASSSGQGGVELFF.

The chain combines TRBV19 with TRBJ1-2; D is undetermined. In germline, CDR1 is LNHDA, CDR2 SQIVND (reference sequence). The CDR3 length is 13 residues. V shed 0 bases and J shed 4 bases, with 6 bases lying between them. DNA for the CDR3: TGTGCCAGTAGTATAGAGGTCGGCTATGGCTACACCTTC. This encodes CASSIEVGYGYTF.

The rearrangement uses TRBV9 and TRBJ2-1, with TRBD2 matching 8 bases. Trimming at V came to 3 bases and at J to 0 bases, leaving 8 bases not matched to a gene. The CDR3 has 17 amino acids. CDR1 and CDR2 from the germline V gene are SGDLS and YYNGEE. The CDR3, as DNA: TGTGCCAGCAGCGGAGCGGGGGTGGGGAGCTCCTACAATGAGCAGTTCTTC. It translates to CASSGAGVGSSYNEQFF.

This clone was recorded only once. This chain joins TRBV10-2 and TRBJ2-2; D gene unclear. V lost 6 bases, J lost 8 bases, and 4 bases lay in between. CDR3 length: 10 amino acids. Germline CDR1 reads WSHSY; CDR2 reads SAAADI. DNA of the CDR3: TGCGCCAGCAGAGGAGGGGAGCTGTTTTTT. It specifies CASRGGELFF.

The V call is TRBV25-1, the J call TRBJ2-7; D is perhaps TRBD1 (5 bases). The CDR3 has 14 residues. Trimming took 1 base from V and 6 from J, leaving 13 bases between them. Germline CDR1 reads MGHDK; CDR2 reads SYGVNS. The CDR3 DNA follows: TGTGCCAGCAGTGAATTGGGCCAAGGGGTCGAGCAGTACTTC. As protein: CASSELGQGVEQYF.

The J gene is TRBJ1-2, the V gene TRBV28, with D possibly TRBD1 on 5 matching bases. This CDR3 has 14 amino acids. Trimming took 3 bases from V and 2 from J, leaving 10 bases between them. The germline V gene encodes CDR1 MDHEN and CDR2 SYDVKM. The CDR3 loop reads CASSFAEGNYGYTF. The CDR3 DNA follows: TGTGCCAGCAGTTTCGCAGAGGGGAACTATGGCTACACCTTC.

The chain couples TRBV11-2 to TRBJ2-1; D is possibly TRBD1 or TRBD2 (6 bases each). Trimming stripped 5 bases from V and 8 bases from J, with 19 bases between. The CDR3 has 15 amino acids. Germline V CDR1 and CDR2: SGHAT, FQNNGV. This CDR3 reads CASSPAGGPPDEQFF. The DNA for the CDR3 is TGTGCCAGCAGCCCCGCCGGGGGCCCCCCGGATGAGCAGTTCTTC.

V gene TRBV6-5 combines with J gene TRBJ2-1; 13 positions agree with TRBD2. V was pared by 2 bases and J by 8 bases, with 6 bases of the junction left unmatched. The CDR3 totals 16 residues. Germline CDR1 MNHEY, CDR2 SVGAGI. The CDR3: CASSYTGTSGIYEQFF. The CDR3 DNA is TGTGCCAGCAGTTACACCGGGACTAGCGGGATCTATGAGCAGTTCTTC.

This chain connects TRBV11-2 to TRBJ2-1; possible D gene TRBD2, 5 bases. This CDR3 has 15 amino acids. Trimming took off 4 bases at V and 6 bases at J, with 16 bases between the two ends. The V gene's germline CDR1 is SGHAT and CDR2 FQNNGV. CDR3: CASSYRQAAGNEQFF. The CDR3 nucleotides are TGTGCCAGCAGCTATAGACAAGCGGCGGGCAATGAGCAGTTCTTC.

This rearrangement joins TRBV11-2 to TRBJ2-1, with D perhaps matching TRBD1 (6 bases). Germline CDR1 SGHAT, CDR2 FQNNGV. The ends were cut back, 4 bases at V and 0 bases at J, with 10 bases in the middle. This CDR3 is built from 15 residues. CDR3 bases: TGTGCCAGCAGCTGGGACATCTACTCCTACAATGAGCAGTTCTTC. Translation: CASSWDIYSYNEQFF.

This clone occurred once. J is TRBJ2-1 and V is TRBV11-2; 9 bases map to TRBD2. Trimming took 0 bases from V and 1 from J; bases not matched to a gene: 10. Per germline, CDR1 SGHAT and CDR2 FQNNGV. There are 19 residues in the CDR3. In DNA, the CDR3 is TGTGCCAGCAGCTTAGATAAGTTCGCGCTAGCGGGGTCCTACAATGAGCAGTTCTTC. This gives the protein CASSLDKFALAGSYNEQFF. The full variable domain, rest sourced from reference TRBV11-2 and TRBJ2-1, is EAGVAQSPRYKIIEKRQSVAFWCNPISGHATLYWYQQILGQGPKLLIQFQNNGVVDDSQLPKDRFSAERLKGVDSTLKIQPAKLEDSAVYLCASSLDKFALAGSYNEQFFGPGTRLTVL.

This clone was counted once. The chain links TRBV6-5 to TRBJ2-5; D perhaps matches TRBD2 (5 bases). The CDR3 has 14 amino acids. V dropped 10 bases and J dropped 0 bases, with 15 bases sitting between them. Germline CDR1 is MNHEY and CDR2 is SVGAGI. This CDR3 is CATPDRRNQETQYF. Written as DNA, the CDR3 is TGTGCCACCCCGGATAGGAGGAACCAAGAGACCCAGTACTTC.

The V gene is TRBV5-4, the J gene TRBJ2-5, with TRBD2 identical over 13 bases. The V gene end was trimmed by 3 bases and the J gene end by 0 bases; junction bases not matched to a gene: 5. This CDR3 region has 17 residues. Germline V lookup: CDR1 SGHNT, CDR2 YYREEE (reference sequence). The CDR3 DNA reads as TGTGCCAGCAGCTCGGGACTAGCGGGGATACACCAAGAGACCCAGTACTTC. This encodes CASSSGLAGIHQETQYF.

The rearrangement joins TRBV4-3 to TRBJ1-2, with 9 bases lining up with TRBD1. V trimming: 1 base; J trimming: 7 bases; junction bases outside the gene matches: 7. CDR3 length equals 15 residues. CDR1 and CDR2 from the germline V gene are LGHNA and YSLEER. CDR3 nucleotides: TGCGCCAGCAGCCAAGTGGGACAGGGACTGGCTGGCTACACCTTC. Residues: CASSQVGQGLAGYTF.

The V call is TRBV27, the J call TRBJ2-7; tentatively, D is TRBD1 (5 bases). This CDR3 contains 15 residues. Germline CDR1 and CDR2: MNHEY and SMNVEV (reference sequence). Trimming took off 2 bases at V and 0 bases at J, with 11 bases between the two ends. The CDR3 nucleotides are TGTGCCAGCAGTTTAATCAGGGCGAGCTCCTACGAGCAGTACTTC. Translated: CASSLIRASSYEQYF.

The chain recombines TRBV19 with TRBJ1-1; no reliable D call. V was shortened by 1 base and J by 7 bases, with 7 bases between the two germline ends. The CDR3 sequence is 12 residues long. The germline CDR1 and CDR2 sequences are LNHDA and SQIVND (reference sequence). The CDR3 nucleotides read TGTGCCAGTAGTATAGTGCCGTTTGAAGCTTTCTTT. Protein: CASSIVPFEAFF.

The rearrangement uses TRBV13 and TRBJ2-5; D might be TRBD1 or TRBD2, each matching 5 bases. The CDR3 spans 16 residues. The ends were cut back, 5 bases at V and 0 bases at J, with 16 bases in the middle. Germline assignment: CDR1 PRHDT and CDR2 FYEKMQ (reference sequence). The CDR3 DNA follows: TGTGCCAGCAGCCCAGGAGGACAAGTTTACCAAGAGACCCAGTACTTC. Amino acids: CASSPGGQVYQETQYF.

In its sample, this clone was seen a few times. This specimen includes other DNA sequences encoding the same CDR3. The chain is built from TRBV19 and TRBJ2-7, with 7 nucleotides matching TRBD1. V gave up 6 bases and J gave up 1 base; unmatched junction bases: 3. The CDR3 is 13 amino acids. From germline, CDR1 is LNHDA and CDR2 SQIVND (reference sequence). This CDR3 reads CASSPGQSYEQYF. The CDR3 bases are TGTGCCAGTAGCCCGGGACAGTCCTACGAGCAGTACTTC.

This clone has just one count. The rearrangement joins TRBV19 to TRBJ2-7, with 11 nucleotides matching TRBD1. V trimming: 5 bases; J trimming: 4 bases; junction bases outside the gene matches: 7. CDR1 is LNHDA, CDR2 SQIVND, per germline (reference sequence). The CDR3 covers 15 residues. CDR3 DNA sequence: TGTGCCAGTAGTTCCCGGACAGGGGGCGATTACGAGCAGTACTTC. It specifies CASSSRTGGDYEQYF. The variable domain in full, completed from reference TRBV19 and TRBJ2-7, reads DGGITQSPKYLFRKEGQNVTLSCEQNLNHDAMYWYRQDPGQGLRLIYYSQIVNDFQKGDIAEGYSVSREKKESFPLTVTSAQKNPTAFYLCASSSRTGGDYEQYFGPGTRLTVT.

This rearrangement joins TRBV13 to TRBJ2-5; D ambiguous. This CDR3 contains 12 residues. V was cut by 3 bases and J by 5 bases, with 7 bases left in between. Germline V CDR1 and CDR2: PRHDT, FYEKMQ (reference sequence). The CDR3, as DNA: TGTGCCAGCAGCTTCGATGGTGAGACCCAGTACTTC. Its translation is CASSFDGETQYF. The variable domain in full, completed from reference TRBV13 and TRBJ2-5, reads AAGVIQSPRHLIKEKRETATLKCYPIPRHDTVYWYQQGPGQDPQFLISFYEKMQSDKGSIPDRFSAQQFSDYHSELNMSSLELGDSALYFCASSFDGETQYFGPGTRLLVL.

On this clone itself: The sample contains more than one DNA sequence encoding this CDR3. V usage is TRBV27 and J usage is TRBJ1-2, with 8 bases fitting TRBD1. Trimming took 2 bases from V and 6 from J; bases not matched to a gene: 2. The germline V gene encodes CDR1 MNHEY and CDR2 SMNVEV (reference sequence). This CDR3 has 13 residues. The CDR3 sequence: CASSLGQGNGYTF. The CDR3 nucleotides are TGTGCCAGCAGTTTAGGACAGGGAAATGGCTACACCTTC.

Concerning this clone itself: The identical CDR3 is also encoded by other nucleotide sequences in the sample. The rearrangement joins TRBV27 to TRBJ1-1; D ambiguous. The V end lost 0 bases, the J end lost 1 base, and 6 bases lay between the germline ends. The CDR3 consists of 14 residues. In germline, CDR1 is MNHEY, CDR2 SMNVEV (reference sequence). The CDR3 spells CASSLSGQNTEAFF. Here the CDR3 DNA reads TGTGCCAGCAGTTTATCTGGCCAGAACACTGAAGCTTTCTTT.

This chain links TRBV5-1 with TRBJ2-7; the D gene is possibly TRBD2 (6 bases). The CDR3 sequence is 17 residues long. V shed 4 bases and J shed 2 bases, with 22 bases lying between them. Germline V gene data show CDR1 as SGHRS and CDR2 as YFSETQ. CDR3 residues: CASSQPRDFEAAYEQYF. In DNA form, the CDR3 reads TGCGCCAGCAGCCAACCCCGGGACTTCGAAGCTGCCTACGAGCAGTACTTC.

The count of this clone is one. The CDR3 region is CSVWEGSVAGELFF. Here the CDR3 DNA reads TGCAGCGTGTGGGAGGGGTCGGTCGCCGGGGAGCTGTTTTTT. The chain links TRBV29-1 to TRBJ2-2; 7 bases align to TRBD2. This CDR3 comprises 14 residues. The V and J ends lost 6 bases and 6 bases, in that order; junction bases with no gene match: 10. The germline V gene encodes CDR1 SQVTM and CDR2 ANQGSEA.

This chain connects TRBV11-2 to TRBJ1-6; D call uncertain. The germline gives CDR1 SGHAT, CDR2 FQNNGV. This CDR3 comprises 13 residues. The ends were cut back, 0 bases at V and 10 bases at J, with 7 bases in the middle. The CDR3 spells CASSLDSYSPLHF. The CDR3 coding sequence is TGTGCCAGCAGCTTAGATAGCTACTCACCCCTCCACTTT.